The clone carrying this TCR beta chain has just a few counts. Its antigen is as yet unknown. Cultured CD4+ T cell DNA underwent sequencing with the Oncomine TCR Beta short-read assay. In this case, cultured CD4+ T cells provided the extracted genomic DNA. TCRdb re-called the PCR reads through MiXCR, storing one row per CDR3 protein. Among approximately 15,000 distinct CDR3 sequences listed, about half were seen once. The data were obtained in a study of vaccination and CD4 T cells after COVID-19. Study overall: Each control was exposed to a CEFX pool, an HIV-1 Nef pool, or no peptide at all.

The sample's treatment: roughly 11-day PBMC culture with coronavirus spike peptide pools or control peptides (ViraFEST assay). Wells that each held a few million PBMCs were cultured with roughly 9.8 IU/ml IL-2 and approximately 9.5 ug/ml peptide pools. V was trimmed by 1 base and J by 4 bases, leaving 14 bases between them. The CDR3 sequence is 16 residues long. CDR1 is SGHTA, CDR2 FQGNSA, per germline. The genes are TRBV7-2 and TRBJ1-5, with D possibly matching TRBD1 (5 bases). This clonotype was sampled from a human donor who had recovered from COVID-19. The sample taken for sequencing was CD4+ T cells from blood, cultured in vitro. DNA of the CDR3: TGTGCCAGCAGCTTAGGGCAGGGATATGTAAATCAGCCCCAGCATTTT. It encodes CASSLGQGYVNQPQHF.